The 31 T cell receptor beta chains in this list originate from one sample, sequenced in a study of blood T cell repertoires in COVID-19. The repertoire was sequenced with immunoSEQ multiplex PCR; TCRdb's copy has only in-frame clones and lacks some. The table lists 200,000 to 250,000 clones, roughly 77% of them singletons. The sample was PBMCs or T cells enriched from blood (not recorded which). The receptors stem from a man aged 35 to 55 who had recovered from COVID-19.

The chain's CDR3 is CASSPVALEDGYTF. The CDR3 nucleotides read TGTGCCAGCTCACCCGTCGCCCTCGAGGATGGCTACACCTTC. V is TRBV18 and J is TRBJ1-2; D gene uncertain. Germline CDR1 KGHSH, CDR2 LQKENI. Deletions cut 3 bases from V and 6 bases from J, with 14 bases between. The CDR3 loop spans 14 amino acids.

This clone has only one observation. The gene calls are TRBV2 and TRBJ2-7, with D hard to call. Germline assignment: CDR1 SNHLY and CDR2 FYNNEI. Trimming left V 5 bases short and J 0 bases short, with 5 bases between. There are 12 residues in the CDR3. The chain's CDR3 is CASSRSSYEQYF. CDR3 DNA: TGTGCCAGCAGTAGGAGCTCCTACGAGCAGTACTTC. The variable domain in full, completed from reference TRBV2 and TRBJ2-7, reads EPEVTQTPSHQVTQMGQEVILRCVPISNHLYFYWYRQILGQKVEFLVSFYNNEISEKSEIFDDQFSVERPDGSNFTLKIRSTKLEDSAMYFCASSRSSYEQYFGPGTRLTVT.

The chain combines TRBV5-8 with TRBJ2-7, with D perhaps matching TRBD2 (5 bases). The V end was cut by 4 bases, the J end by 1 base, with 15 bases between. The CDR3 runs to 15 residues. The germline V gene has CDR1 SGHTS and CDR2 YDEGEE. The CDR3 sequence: CASSPPQLVSYEQYF. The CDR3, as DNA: TGTGCCAGCAGCCCACCCCAACTAGTATCCTACGAGCAGTACTTC.

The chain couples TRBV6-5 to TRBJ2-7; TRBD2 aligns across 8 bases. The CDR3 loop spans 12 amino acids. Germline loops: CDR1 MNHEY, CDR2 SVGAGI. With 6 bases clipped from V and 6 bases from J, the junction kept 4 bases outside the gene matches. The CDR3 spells CASSSRGGEQYF. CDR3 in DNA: TGTGCCAGCAGCAGCCGGGGGGGCGAGCAGTACTTC.

CDR3 sequence reads: CASRGGPGLAVSKQYF. CDR3 coding DNA: TGTGCCAGCAGGGGGGGACCGGGACTAGCGGTGTCTAAGCAGTACTTC. The V and J genes are TRBV5-8 and TRBJ2-7; TRBD2 agrees at 11 bases. The CDR3 runs 16 residues. Germline values: CDR1 SGHTS, CDR2 YDEGEE. The ends lost 5 bases at V and 8 bases at J; junction bases unmatched: 15.

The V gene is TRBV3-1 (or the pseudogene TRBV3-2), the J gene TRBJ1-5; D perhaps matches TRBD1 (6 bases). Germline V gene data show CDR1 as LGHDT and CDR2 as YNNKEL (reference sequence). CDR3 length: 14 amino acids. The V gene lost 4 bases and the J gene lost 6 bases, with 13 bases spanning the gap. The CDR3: CASSPDSSGQPQHF. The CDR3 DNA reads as TGTGCCAGCAGCCCGGACAGTTCCGGTCAGCCCCAGCATTTT.

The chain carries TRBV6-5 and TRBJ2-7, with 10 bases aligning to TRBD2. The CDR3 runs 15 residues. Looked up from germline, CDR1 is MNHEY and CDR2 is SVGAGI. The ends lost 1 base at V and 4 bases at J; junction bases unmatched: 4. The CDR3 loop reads CASSYFPSGGYEQYF. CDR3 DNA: TGTGCCAGCAGTTACTTCCCTAGCGGGGGTTACGAGCAGTACTTC.

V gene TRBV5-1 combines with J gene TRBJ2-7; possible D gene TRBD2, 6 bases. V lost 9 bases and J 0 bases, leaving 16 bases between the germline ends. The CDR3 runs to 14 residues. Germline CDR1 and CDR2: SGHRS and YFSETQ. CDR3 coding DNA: TGCGCCACCTCGCCGGGAGAGCCCTCCTACGAGCAGTACTTC. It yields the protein CATSPGEPSYEQYF.

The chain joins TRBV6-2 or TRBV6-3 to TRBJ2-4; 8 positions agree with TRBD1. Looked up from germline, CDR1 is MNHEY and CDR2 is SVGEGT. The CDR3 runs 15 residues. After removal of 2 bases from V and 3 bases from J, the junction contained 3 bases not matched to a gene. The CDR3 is CASSYRTGIKNIQYF. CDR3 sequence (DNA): TGTGCCAGCAGTTACCGGACAGGGATCAAAAACATTCAGTACTTC.

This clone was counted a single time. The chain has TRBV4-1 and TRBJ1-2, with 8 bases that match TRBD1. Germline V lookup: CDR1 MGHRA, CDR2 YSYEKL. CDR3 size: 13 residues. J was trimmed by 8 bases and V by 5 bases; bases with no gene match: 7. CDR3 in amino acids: CASSKDRVQGYTF. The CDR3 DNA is TGCGCCAGCAGCAAGGACAGGGTGCAGGGCTACACCTTC.

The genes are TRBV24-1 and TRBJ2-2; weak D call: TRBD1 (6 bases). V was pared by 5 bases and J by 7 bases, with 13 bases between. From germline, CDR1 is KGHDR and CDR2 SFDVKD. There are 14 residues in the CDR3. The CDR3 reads CATSARGTGGELFF. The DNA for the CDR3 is TGTGCCACCAGTGCTAGGGGGACGGGCGGGGAGCTGTTTTTT.

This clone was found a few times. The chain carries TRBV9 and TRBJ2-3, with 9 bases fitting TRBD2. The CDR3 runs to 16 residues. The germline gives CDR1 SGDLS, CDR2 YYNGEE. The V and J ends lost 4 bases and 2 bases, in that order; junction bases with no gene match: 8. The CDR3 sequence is CASSFIAGDPTDTQYF. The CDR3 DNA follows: TGTGCCAGCAGCTTTATAGCGGGGGACCCCACAGATACGCAGTATTTT. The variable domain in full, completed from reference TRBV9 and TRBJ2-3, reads DSGVTQTPKHLITATGQRVTLRCSPRSGDLSVYWYQQSLDQGLQFLIQYYNGEERAKGNILERFSAQQFPDLHSELNLSSLELGDSALYFCASSFIAGDPTDTQYFGPGTRLTVL.

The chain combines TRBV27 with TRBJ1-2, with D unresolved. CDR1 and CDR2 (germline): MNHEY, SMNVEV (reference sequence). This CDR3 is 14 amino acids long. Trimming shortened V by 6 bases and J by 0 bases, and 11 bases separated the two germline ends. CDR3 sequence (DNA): TGTGCCAGCAGGCATGGAGCGGCTAACTATGGCTACACCTTC. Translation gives CASRHGAANYGYTF.

CDR3 bases: TGTGCCAGCAGTTTCCAGGGCCGTTATGGCTACACCTTC. Encoded protein: CASSFQGRYGYTF. The chain is built from TRBV27 and TRBJ1-2; D is perhaps TRBD1 (5 bases). Germline CDR1 and CDR2: MNHEY and SMNVEV (reference sequence). This CDR3 has 13 residues. Trimming removed 3 bases at V and 5 bases at J, with 10 bases between.

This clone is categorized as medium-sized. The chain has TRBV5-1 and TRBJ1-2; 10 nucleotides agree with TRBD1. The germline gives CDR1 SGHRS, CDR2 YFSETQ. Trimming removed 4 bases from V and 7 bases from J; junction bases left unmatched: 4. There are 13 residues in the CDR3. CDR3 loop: CASSAGTGVGYTF. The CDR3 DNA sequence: TGCGCCAGCAGCGCCGGGACAGGGGTTGGCTACACCTTC. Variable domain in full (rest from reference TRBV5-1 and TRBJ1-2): KAGVTQTPRYLIKTRGQQVTLSCSPISGHRSVSWYQQTPGQGLQFLFEYFSETQRNKGNFPGRFSGRQFSNSRSEMNVSTLELGDSALYLCASSAGTGVGYTFGSGTRLTVV.

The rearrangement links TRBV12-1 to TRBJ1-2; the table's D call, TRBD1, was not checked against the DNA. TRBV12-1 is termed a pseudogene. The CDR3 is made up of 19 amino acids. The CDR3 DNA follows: TGTGCCAGCAGCTTTTCGCCCCCGGCGACAGGGGCTTCCTATATGGGCTACACCTTC. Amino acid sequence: CASSFSPPATGASYMGYTF.

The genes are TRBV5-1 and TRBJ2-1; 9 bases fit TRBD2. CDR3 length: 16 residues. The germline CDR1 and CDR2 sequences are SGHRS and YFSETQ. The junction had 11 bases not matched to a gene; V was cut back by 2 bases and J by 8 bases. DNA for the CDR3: TGCGCCAGCAGCTTTTTAGCGGGGGAACCGGGCGATGAGCAGTTCTTC. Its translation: CASSFLAGEPGDEQFF. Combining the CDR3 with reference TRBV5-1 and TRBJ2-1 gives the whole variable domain KAGVTQTPRYLIKTRGQQVTLSCSPISGHRSVSWYQQTPGQGLQFLFEYFSETQRNKGNFPGRFSGRQFSNSRSEMNVSTLELGDSALYLCASSFLAGEPGDEQFFGPGTRLTVL.

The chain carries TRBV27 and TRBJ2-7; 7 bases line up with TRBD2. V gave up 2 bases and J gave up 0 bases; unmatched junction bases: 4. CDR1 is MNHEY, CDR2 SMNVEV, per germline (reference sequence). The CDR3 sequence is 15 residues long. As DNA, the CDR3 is TGTGCCAGCAGTTTACTGGGAGGGTCCTCCTACGAGCAGTACTTC. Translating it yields CASSLLGGSSYEQYF.

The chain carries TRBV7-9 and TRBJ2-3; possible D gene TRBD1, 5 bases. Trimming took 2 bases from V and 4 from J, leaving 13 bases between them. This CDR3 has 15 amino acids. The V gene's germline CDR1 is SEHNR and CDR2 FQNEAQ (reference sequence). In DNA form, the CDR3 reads TGTGCCAGCAGCTTATCGGCAGGGTGGGCAGATACGCAGTATTTT. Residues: CASSLSAGWADTQYF. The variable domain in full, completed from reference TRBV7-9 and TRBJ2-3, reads DTGVSQNPRHKITKRGQNVTFRCDPISEHNRLYWYRQTLGQGPEFLTYFQNEAQLEKSRLLSDRFSAERPKGSFSTLEIQRTEQGDSAMYLCASSLSAGWADTQYFGPGTRLTVL.

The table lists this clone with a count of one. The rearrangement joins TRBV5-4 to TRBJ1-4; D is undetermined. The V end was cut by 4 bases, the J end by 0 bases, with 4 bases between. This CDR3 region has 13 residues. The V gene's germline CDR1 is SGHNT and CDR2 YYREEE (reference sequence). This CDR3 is CASSPATNEKLFF. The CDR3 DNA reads TGTGCCAGCAGCCCGGCAACTAATGAAAAACTGTTTTTT.

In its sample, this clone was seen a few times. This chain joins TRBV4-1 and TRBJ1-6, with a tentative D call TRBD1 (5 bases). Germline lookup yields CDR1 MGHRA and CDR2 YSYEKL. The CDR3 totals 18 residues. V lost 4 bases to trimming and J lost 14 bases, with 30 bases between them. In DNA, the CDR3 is TGCGCCAGCAGCCGGGGGGACTCGGGGCAGGGCCCGGTTGTCACCCTCCACTTT. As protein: CASSRGDSGQGPVVTLHF.

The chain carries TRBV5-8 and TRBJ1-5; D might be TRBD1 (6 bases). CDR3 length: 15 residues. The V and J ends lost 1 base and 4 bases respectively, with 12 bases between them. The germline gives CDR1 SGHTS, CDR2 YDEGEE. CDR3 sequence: CASSLWTVNNQPQHF. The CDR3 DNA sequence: TGTGCCAGCAGCTTGTGGACAGTCAATAATCAGCCCCAGCATTTT.

DNA for the CDR3: TGTGCCAGCTGCAGTCAGGGGGCTGGAAACACCATATATTTT. This translates into CASCSQGAGNTIYF. The chain recombines TRBV6-6 with TRBJ1-3, with 7 bases lining up with TRBD1. From germline, CDR1 is MNHNY and CDR2 SVGAGI (reference sequence). The CDR3 is 14 residues long. The junction had 6 bases not matched to a gene; V was cut back by 8 bases and J by 2 bases.

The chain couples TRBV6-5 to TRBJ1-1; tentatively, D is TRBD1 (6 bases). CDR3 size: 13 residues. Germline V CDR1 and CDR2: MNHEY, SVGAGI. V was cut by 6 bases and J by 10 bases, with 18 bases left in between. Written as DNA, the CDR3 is TGTGCCAGCAGACGACAGGTATCGGGGGGAGCTTTCTTT. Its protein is CASRRQVSGGAFF.

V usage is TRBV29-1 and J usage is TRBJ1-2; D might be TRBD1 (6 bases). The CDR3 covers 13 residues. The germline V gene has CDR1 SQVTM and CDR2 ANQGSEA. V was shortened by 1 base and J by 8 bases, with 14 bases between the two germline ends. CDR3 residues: CSVEGPPGEGYTF. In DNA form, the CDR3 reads TGCAGCGTTGAAGGCCCGCCAGGGGAAGGCTACACCTTC.

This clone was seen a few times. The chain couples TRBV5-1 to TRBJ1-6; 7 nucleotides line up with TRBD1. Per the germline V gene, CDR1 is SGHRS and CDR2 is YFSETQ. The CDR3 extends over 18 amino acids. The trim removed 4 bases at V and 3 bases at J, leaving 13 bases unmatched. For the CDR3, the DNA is TGCGCCAGCAGCCCAGGCGGGACAGTTTTACTCTATAATTCACCCCTCCACTTT. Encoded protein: CASSPGGTVLLYNSPLHF.

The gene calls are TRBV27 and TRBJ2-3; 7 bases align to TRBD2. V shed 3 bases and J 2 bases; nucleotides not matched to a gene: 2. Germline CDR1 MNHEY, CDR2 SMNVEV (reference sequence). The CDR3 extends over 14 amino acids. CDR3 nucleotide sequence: TGTGCCAGCAGTTTTGAGCGGGACACAGATACGCAGTATTTT. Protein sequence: CASSFERDTDTQYF.

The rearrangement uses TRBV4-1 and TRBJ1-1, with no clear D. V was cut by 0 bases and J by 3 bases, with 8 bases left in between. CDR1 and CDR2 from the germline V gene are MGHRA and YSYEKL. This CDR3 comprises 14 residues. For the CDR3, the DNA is TGCGCCAGCAGCCAAGATCCACAGTACACTGAAGCTTTCTTT. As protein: CASSQDPQYTEAFF.

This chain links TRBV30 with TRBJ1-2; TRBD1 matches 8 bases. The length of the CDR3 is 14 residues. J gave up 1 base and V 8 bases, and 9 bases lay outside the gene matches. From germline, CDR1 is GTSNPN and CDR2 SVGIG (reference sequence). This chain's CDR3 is CATREQGVNYGYTF. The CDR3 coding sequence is TGTGCCACCAGGGAACAGGGGGTTAACTATGGCTACACCTTC. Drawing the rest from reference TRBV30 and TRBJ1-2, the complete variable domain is SQTIHQWPATLVQPVGSPLSLECTVEGTSNPNLYWYRQAAGRGLQLLFYSVGIGQISSEVPQNLSASRPQDRQFILSSKKLLLSDSGFYLCATREQGVNYGYTFGSGTRLTVV.

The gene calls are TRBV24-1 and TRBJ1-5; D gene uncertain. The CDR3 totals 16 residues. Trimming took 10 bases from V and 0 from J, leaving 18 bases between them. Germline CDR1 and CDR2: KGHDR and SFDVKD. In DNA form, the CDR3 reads TGTGCCACTCTTCCCAACCGGGAGGATAGCAATCAGCCCCAGCATTTT. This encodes CATLPNREDSNQPQHF.

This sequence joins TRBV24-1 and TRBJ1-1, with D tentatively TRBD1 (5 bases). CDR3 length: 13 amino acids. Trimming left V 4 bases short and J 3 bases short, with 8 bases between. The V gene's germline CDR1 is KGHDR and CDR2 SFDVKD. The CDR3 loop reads CATSDNRYTEAFF. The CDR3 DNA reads TGTGCCACCAGTGACAACAGGTACACTGAAGCTTTCTTT.